This paragraph reports one T cell receptor (beta chain). Its antigen is unknown. A clone one base away is much larger, so this may be a read error. The CDR3 is made up of 11 amino acids. V dropped 7 bases and J dropped 5 bases, with 11 bases sitting between them. CDR1 is DFQATT and CDR2 is SNEGSKA in the germline V gene (reference sequence). Amplified regions were TCR beta CDR3 sequences from RNA transcripts. Initially, a first-round RT-PCR of the TCR CDR3 employed the HTBI primer set. TCRdb passed the multiplex PCR reads through MiXCR, listing each CDR3 protein once. The sample holds approximately 700,000 distinct CDR3 sequences; less than 45% are singletons and the top ten take 7% to 7.5%. This entry belongs to a study of T cells in Graves' hyperthyroidism and ophthalmopathy. Whole-study results and caveats: Onset of ophthalmopathy came a median about 6.5 months after the model predicted it. In the blood, most expanded thyroid clonotypes above 0.001 appeared as well.

The TCR comes from an adult man with Graves' disease, either hyperthyroidism or ophthalmopathy (not recorded which). The chain joins TRBV20-1 to TRBJ2-5; D is ambiguous. Material: peripheral blood or thyroid tissue (not recorded which). The CDR3 DNA reads TGCAGTGGTCAAGGCCGCGAGACCCAGTACTTC. Protein: CSGQGRETQYF.